These 11 T cell receptor beta chains were all obtained from the same sample, sequenced in a study of Ad26.COV2.S vaccination and SARS-CoV-2 variants. Sequencing used immunoSEQ multiplex PCR; TCRdb keeps in-frame clones, though not all of them. Of 500,000 or so clones listed, roughly nine tenths were seen once; the top ten hold about 2.5%. This sample's treatment: some 20 received Ad26.COV2.S at low or high dose, single or two shots; 5 received placebo; per-sample allocation not given. The study sampled participants on day 63 after the first vaccine or placebo injection. The source was peripheral blood, collected in a trial of Ad26.COV2.S vaccine versus placebo. These receptors were taken from a person between 18 and 59 years old who received the Ad26.COV2.S COVID-19 vaccine or a placebo.

The genes are TRBV7-9 and TRBJ2-7; tentatively, D is TRBD1 or TRBD2 (5 bases each). The CDR3 covers 13 residues. Germline loops: CDR1 SEHNR, CDR2 FQNEAQ (reference sequence). Trimming pared 5 bases from V and 1 base from J, leaving 9 bases between. The CDR3 here is CASSTGASYEQYF. The CDR3 region has the DNA TGTGCCAGCAGCACCGGGGCTTCCTACGAGCAGTACTTC.

The V and J genes are TRBV5-1 and TRBJ1-1, with TRBD1 identical over 8 bases. The CDR3 runs to 14 residues. With 6 bases clipped from V and 4 bases from J, the junction kept 8 bases outside the gene matches. Germline V CDR1 and CDR2: SGHRS, YFSETQ. The CDR3 sequence: CASTTTGDGTEAFF. The CDR3 DNA is TGCGCCAGCACCACGACAGGGGATGGCACTGAAGCTTTCTTT.

The chain uses TRBV9 and TRBJ2-5; D possibly corresponds to TRBD1 (5 bases). The germline V gene has CDR1 SGDLS and CDR2 YYNGEE. V dropped 0 bases and J dropped 4 bases, with 7 bases sitting between them. This CDR3 has 13 amino acids. The CDR3 loop is CASSVAGIETQYF. The CDR3 DNA reads as TGTGCCAGCAGCGTAGCAGGGATAGAGACCCAGTACTTC.

The V call is TRBV7-3, the J call TRBJ2-3; a possible D gene is TRBD2 (6 bases). Trimming stripped 1 base from V and 2 bases from J, with 16 bases between. CDR1 is SGHTA, CDR2 FQGTGA, per germline. The CDR3 spans 17 residues. The CDR3 here is CASSLSPRASDTDTQYF. For the CDR3, the DNA is TGTGCCAGCAGCTTAAGTCCCCGCGCTAGCGACACAGATACGCAGTATTTT.

This chain joins TRBV13 and TRBJ1-5; no firm D call. CDR1 is PRHDT and CDR2 is FYEKMQ in the germline V gene (reference sequence). Deletions cut 1 base from V and 7 bases from J, with 11 bases between. The CDR3 contains 14 residues. CDR3 sequence (DNA): TGTGCCAGCAGCTTAGCTCTGGCGGGGCAGCCCCAGCATTTT. It translates to CASSLALAGQPQHF.

This clone has only one observation. J is TRBJ2-1 and V is TRBV7-2; 7 positions match TRBD2. V was clipped by 8 bases and J by 6 bases; unmatched bases: 7. The CDR3 covers 13 residues. Germline loops: CDR1 SGHTA, CDR2 FQGNSA. The CDR3 region is CASQGLVGNEQFF. The CDR3 nucleotides read TGTGCCAGCCAAGGACTAGTAGGCAATGAGCAGTTCTTC.

This clone was found a few times. The chain employs TRBV5-6 and TRBJ1-2; TRBD1 matches at 11 bases. The CDR3 extends over 13 amino acids. The J segment lost 6 bases and the V segment lost 5 bases, leaving 3 bases of the junction unmatched. CDR1 is SGHDT, CDR2 YYEEEE, per germline. Here the CDR3 DNA reads TGTGCCAGCAGACGGACAGGGGGCAATGGCTACACCTTC. Protein sequence: CASRRTGGNGYTF.

The chain couples TRBV5-1 to TRBJ2-3; no clear D gene. The germline gives CDR1 SGHRS, CDR2 YFSETQ. The CDR3 sequence is 14 residues long. Trimming cost V 4 bases and J 5 bases, with 14 bases left between them. This chain's CDR3 is CASSPVGLQDTQYF. The CDR3 nucleotides read TGCGCCAGCAGCCCGGTAGGGTTACAAGATACGCAGTATTTT. The whole variable domain, filled in from reference TRBV5-1 and TRBJ2-3, reads KAGVTQTPRYLIKTRGQQVTLSCSPISGHRSVSWYQQTPGQGLQFLFEYFSETQRNKGNFPGRFSGRQFSNSRSEMNVSTLELGDSALYLCASSPVGLQDTQYFGPGTRLTVL.

The chain couples TRBV19 to TRBJ2-5, with D possibly TRBD2 on 5 matching bases. Per the germline V gene, CDR1 is LNHDA and CDR2 is SQIVND (reference sequence). The CDR3 length is 13 residues. The ends were cut back, 1 base at V and 5 bases at J, with 8 bases in the middle. The CDR3 is CASSIGGLETQYF. The CDR3 DNA reads TGTGCCAGTAGTATAGGAGGGTTGGAGACCCAGTACTTC. Using reference TRBV19 and TRBJ2-5 for the parts outside the CDR3, the full variable domain is DGGITQSPKYLFRKEGQNVTLSCEQNLNHDAMYWYRQDPGQGLRLIYYSQIVNDFQKGDIAEGYSVSREKKESFPLTVTSAQKNPTAFYLCASSIGGLETQYFGPGTRLLVL.

The chain links TRBV11-3 to TRBJ2-7, with a tentative D call TRBD1 (5 bases). The length of the CDR3 is 12 residues. Germline V gives CDR1 SGHNT, CDR2 YENEEA. V lost 9 bases, J lost 7 bases, and 16 bases lay in between. CDR3 nucleotide sequence: TGTGCCAGTTCGGAAGGGGCGAGGGAGCAGTACTTC. Protein: CASSEGAREQYF.

This clone is a singleton in its sample. The gene calls are TRBV7-6 and TRBJ2-1, with 7 positions matching TRBD1. The length of the CDR3 is 16 residues. The germline gives CDR1 SGHVS, CDR2 FNYEAQ. The V gene end was trimmed by 2 bases and the J gene end by 5 bases; junction bases not matched to a gene: 9. CDR3 sequence (DNA): TGTGCCAGCAGCTTACCCGGACAGGTTTTGAACAATGAGCAGTTCTTC. Translated, it gives CASSLPGQVLNNEQFF.